The sequence of this TCR beta chain was determined in a study of T cell clonality in common variable immunodeficiency. Findings of the study overall: Common variable immunodeficiency TCR beta sequences reportedly had fewer deletions and N-nucleotide insertions. TCRbeta clonality was increased in CVID versus healthy controls.

This clone was seen a handful of times. Its antigen remains unidentified. The read comes to an end 3 residues before the CDR3 does, leaving the germline J gene to fill in the end. The assay was immunoSEQ multiplex PCR, and TCRdb's table has in-frame clones only and misses some. Singletons are absent from the sample, which has 30,000 or so clones. Germline loops: CDR1 SNHLY, CDR2 FYNNEI. V was shortened by 3 bases and J by 3 bases, with 11 bases between the two germline ends. The CDR3 is 14 amino acids. Reduced serum IgG, IgA and/or IgM plus specific antibody deficiency defined CVID. CVID subjects were 15 or so female and some 27 male, aged roughly 9 to 70.

Source material: peripheral blood mononuclear cells. The chain recombines TRBV2 with TRBJ1-2; D is undetermined. The sequence was collected from a human donor with common variable immunodeficiency. Here the CDR3 reads CASSDSVQDYGYTF. The CDR3 DNA, read in part, is TGTGCCAGCAGTGACTCAGTCCAGGACTATGGC. Based on the CDR3 plus reference TRBV2 and TRBJ1-2, the full variable domain is EPEVTQTPSHQVTQMGQEVILRCVPISNHLYFYWYRQILGQKVEFLVSFYNNEISEKSEIFDDQFSVERPDGSNFTLKIRSTKLEDSAMYFCASSDSVQDYGYTFGSGTRLTVV.